These T cell receptor beta chains were read from a single sample in a study of early T cells in non-severe SARS-CoV-2 infection. In TCRdb, the 5' RACE reads were re-called with MiXCR into one record per CDR3 protein. The sample yields under 85,000 distinct CDR3 sequences, 4.5% to 6% seen once. The sequenced sample was whole blood, obtained at baseline. These receptors originate from an adult who was a healthcare worker with PCR-confirmed SARS-CoV-2 infection or an uninfected control (not recorded which). CDR3s include the opening cysteine and the closing phenylalanine or tryptophan. The D gene is left open where the match is weak. The size of a clone is reported for some rows only, either as once, few or many, or as a class for expanded clones.

v_gene	abundance	d_gene	j_gene	CDR3nt	CDR3aa
TRBV20-1	many	NA	TRBJ2-7	TGCAGTGCTAGCGAACAAACCTACGAGCAGTACTTC	CSASEQTYEQYF
TRBV29-1	many	TRBD2	TRBJ2-3	TGCAGCGTAAGGACTAGCGGGAGGGCCCGTCCCACAGATACGCAGTATTTT	CSVRTSGRARPTDTQYF
TRBV12-3/TRBV12-4	many	NA	TRBJ2-1	TGTGCCAGCAGGCCCAAAGATTTCAGGAATGAGCAGTTCTTC	CASRPKDFRNEQFF
TRBV5-4	NA	NA	TRBJ1-1	TGTGCCAGCAGCCGCTTGATTGCCGGAAACACTGAAGCTTTCTTT	CASSRLIAGNTEAFF
TRBV28	many	NA	TRBJ1-4	TGTGCCAGCAGTTTTAGTGAAAAACTGTTTTTT	CASSFSEKLFF
TRBV29-1	many	NA	TRBJ2-7	TGCAGCGTTGAAGATAGGAGAAAGGGGGACGGTCACTACTACGAGCAGTACTTC	CSVEDRRKGDGHYYEQYF
TRBV10-3	many	NA	TRBJ1-1	TGTGCCATCAGTGAGACGGCCACTGAAGCTTTCTTT	CAISETATEAFF
TRBV30	few	NA	TRBJ1-6	TGTGCCTGGACAGCGGATTCACCCCTCCACTTT	CAWTADSPLHF
TRBV9	NA	TRBD2	TRBJ2-3	TGTGCCAGCAGCACTACTAGCGTTAGCACAGATACGCAGTATTTT	CASSTTSVSTDTQYF
TRBV29-1	many	NA	TRBJ1-1	TGCAGCGTTGAATCGGGGTACACTGAAGCTTTCTTT	CSVESGYTEAFF
TRBV3-1	many	NA	TRBJ1-2	TGTGCCAGCAGCCCGTGGCGAGGGCGGCATGGCTACACCTTC	CASSPWRGRHGYTF
TRBV18	few	TRBD1	TRBJ2-2	TGTGCCAGCTCACCGGACAGGGGCACCGGGGAGCTGTTTTTT	CASSPDRGTGELFF
TRBV6-9	many	NA	TRBJ2-4	TGTGCCACCCCCACCGGGATTGACAAAAACATTCAGTACTTC	CATPTGIDKNIQYF
TRBV7-2	NA	NA	TRBJ1-1	TGTGCCAGCAGCTTAGTCCGGGGGGCTGAAGCTTTCTTT	CASSLVRGAEAFF
TRBV7-9	many	NA	TRBJ1-2	TGTGCCAGCAGCCCCGGAGGAGACAACTATGGCTACACCTTC	CASSPGGDNYGYTF
TRBV7-3	many	TRBD2	TRBJ2-3	TGTGCCAGCAGTCGCGGACTAGCGGGAGTCGGTTCAGATACGCAGTATTTT	CASSRGLAGVGSDTQYF
TRBV20-1	many	TRBD1	TRBJ2-3	TGCAGTGCTAGAGACCCGGGGGTGGACAGGGCCTCAGATACGCAGTATTTT	CSARDPGVDRASDTQYF
TRBV6-5	many	NA	TRBJ1-5	TGTGCCAGTAGTTCGGGTAATCGACAGCCCCAGCATTTT	CASSSGNRQPQHF
TRBV6-4	many	NA	TRBJ1-1	TGTGCCAGCAGTTCCTCAGCTGAAGCTTTCTTT	CASSSSAEAFF
TRBV11-2	many	NA	TRBJ1-3	TGTGCCAGCAGGGGACGGTTCTCTGGAAACACCATATATTTT	CASRGRFSGNTIYF
TRBV4-1	many	NA	TRBJ2-7	TGCGCCAGCAGCCAAGGGAGGGCCACCTACGAGCAGTACTTC	CASSQGRATYEQYF
TRBV2	NA	NA	TRBJ1-5	TGTGCCAGCAGTGAATCGAGGGGCGGACAGCCCCAGCATTTT	CASSESRGGQPQHF
TRBV6-5	few	NA	TRBJ1-4	TGTGCCAGCAGTTACCAGCCGGGACGGCAAGAAAAACTGTTTTTT	CASSYQPGRQEKLFF
TRBV12-3/TRBV12-4	few	NA	TRBJ2-3	TGTGCCAGCAGTTTCGGTGGAGGACCAGATACGCAGTATTTT	CASSFGGGPDTQYF
TRBV29-1	few	NA	TRBJ1-1	TGCAGCGTTTCCCAGGGGATGAACACTGAAGCTTTCTTT	CSVSQGMNTEAFF
TRBV14	many	NA	TRBJ1-4	TGTGCCAGCAGCCCCCAGACGAAAGGGGAACTGTTTTTT	CASSPQTKGELFF
TRBV6-6	many	TRBD1	TRBJ1-5	TGTGCCAGCACCCCGCGAGGGGGCCGGTATCAGCCCCAGCATTTT	CASTPRGGRYQPQHF
TRBV5-1	few	NA	TRBJ2-7	TGCGCCAGCAGCTTCGGGACACGGACCTCCAACGAGCAGTACTTC	CASSFGTRTSNEQYF
TRBV7-4	many	TRBD1	TRBJ2-3	TGTGCCAGCACCAGGACAGGGTTGTGGGATACGCAGTATTTT	CASTRTGLWDTQYF
TRBV4-1	many	NA	TRBJ1-4	TGCGCCAGCAGCCAAGATCTCCCGTCTGCAACTAATGAAAAACTGTTTTTT	CASSQDLPSATNEKLFF
TRBV6-1	many	NA	TRBJ2-3	TGTGCCAGCAGTGAAGTCCGTTTGGGTAGGGTGGGGGATACGCAGTATTTT	CASSEVRLGRVGDTQYF
TRBV5-1	NA	TRBD1	TRBJ1-1	TGCGCCAGCAGCCCACAGGGGGCGCTTACTGAAGCTTTCTTT	CASSPQGALTEAFF
TRBV11-3	many	NA	TRBJ2-1	TGTGCCAGCAGCTTAGATGGAGTGGACGATGAGCAGTTCTTC	CASSLDGVDDEQFF
TRBV27	few	NA	TRBJ1-3	TGTGCCAGCAGCTCCGGTCGGGGGGCCATATATTTT	CASSSGRGAIYF
TRBV18	NA	NA	TRBJ2-3	TGTGCCAGCTCACCACGTTACTCCCGCACAGATACGCAGTATTTT	CASSPRYSRTDTQYF
TRBV3-1	many	NA	TRBJ1-1	TGTGCCAGCAGCCAAATGACAGGTGTGAACACTGAAGCTTTCTTT	CASSQMTGVNTEAFF
TRBV20-1	many	NA	TRBJ2-1	TGCAGTGCTAGAGTCGACGAGCTAGAGCAGTTCTTC	CSARVDELEQFF
TRBV18	few	NA	TRBJ1-4	TGTGCCAGCTCACCCGGAATTGCAACTAATGAAAAACTGTTTTTT	CASSPGIATNEKLFF
TRBV11-2	NA	NA	TRBJ2-1	TGTGCCAGCAGCTACATAATCGGGAGCTCCTACAATGAGCAGTTCTTC	CASSYIIGSSYNEQFF
TRBV9	many	NA	TRBJ2-4	TGTGCCAGCAGCGTAGGCCTACCCAGGGCGAATGCCAAAAACATTCAGTACTTC	CASSVGLPRANAKNIQYF
TRBV27	NA	NA	TRBJ2-3	TGTGCCAGCAGTCCTCCCTACGGCACAGATACGCAGTATTTT	CASSPPYGTDTQYF
TRBV4-1	many	TRBD1	TRBJ1-2	TGCGCCAGCAGCCAGGACGGGACAGACTATGGCTACACCTTC	CASSQDGTDYGYTF
TRBV11-3	many	NA	TRBJ1-1	TGTGCCAGCAGCTTAGATCACCGGATGAACACTGAAGCTTTCTTT	CASSLDHRMNTEAFF
TRBV12-3/TRBV12-4	many	TRBD2	TRBJ2-7	TGTGCCAGCAGGCCCGGGACTAGCTCCTACGAACAGTACTTC	CASRPGTSSYEQYF
TRBV6-2/TRBV6-3	few	NA	TRBJ1-5	TGTGCCAGCAGTTACATTCCGATCAATCAGCCCCAGCATTTT	CASSYIPINQPQHF
TRBV4-1	once	TRBD2	TRBJ2-1	TGCACCAGCAGCCAGGAACTAGCGGGAGTAGCCTACAATGAGCAGTTCTTC	CTSSQELAGVAYNEQFF
TRBV12-3/TRBV12-4	many	NA	TRBJ2-2	TGTGCCAGCAGTCCCCGTGGCGGCACCGGGGAGCTGTTTTTT	CASSPRGGTGELFF
TRBV20-1	few	TRBD2	TRBJ2-1	TGCAGTGCCCCGACTAGCGGGAGAAATGAGCAGTTCTTC	CSAPTSGRNEQFF
TRBV2	NA	TRBD1	TRBJ1-4	TGTGCCAGCAGTCCCTCTCGGACAGGGTACGGTGAAAAACTGTTTTTT	CASSPSRTGYGEKLFF
TRBV2	many	TRBD1	TRBJ1-2	TGTGCCAGTCTCCCCGACAGGGACGGTGGTGGCTACACCTTC	CASLPDRDGGGYTF
TRBV20-1	NA	TRBD2	TRBJ2-1	TGCAGTGCTAGAGTTGCGGGAGTTAGTTCGAATGAGCAGTTCTTC	CSARVAGVSSNEQFF
TRBV4-1	few	NA	TRBJ1-2	TGCGCCAGCAGCCAAGACCATGCCGCTAACTATGGCTACACCTTC	CASSQDHAANYGYTF
TRBV20-1	NA	NA	TRBJ1-3	TGCAGTGGGGGGGGGCCTGGAAACACCATATATTTT	CSGGGPGNTIYF
TRBV27	many	NA	TRBJ2-1	TGTGCCAGCAGTCCCTCCAGGGGTGTAGGGTACAATGAGCAGTTCTTC	CASSPSRGVGYNEQFF
TRBV11-1	NA	TRBD1	TRBJ2-7	TGTGCCAGCAGCTTGGGACAGGGGGGCGAGCAGTACTTC	CASSLGQGGEQYF